One sample yielded the 9 T cell receptor beta chains listed below, sequenced in a study of blood T cell repertoires in COVID-19 (dated by TCRdb to the early 2020s). Preparation of the library involved the immunoSEQ multiplex PCR assay. This immuneACCESS table, as held by TCRdb, lists in-frame sequences with V and J called but not all clones. Of the missing ones, under half trace to an unresolved V gene in checked studies; the others have no known cause. For this sample the table gives hundreds of thousands of clones, of which 70% to 90% were detected only once. Approximately 7.6% of the sample goes to the ten largest clones. Sequencing input: peripheral blood. These receptors were taken from a human donor in a cohort sampled during active COVID-19.

CDR3 residues: CASSQGRGRGLSPLHF. The CDR3 nucleotides read TGTGCCAGCAGCCAAGGTAGAGGCAGGGGTCTTTCGCCCCTCCACTTT. The genes are TRBV3-1 (or the pseudogene TRBV3-2) and TRBJ1-6, with D perhaps matching TRBD1 (6 bases). V lost 1 base and J 13 bases, leaving 20 bases between the germline ends. This CDR3 contains 16 residues. Germline CDR1 reads LGHDT; CDR2 reads YNNKEL (reference sequence).

The CDR3 nucleotides are TGTGCCAGCAGCTTAGCTTCGGTCGGGGAAAAACTGTTTTTT. The encoded protein is CASSLASVGEKLFF. The chain recombines TRBV13 with TRBJ1-4; no firm D call. The V gene lost 1 base and the J gene lost 8 bases, with 11 bases spanning the gap. Per germline, CDR1 PRHDT and CDR2 FYEKMQ (reference sequence). The CDR3 totals 14 residues.

The V call is TRBV4-1, the J call TRBJ1-1, with D unresolved. V gave up 8 bases and J gave up 2 bases, with 12 bases separating them. In germline, CDR1 is MGHRA, CDR2 YSYEKL. This CDR3 contains 13 residues. CDR3 sequence: CASRFGGNTEAFF. Written as DNA, the CDR3 is TGCGCCAGCCGCTTCGGAGGTAACACTGAAGCTTTCTTT.

The chain employs TRBV3-1 (or the pseudogene TRBV3-2) and TRBJ2-7; D gene uncertain. The germline V and J ends were trimmed by 0 bases and 5 bases, with 11 bases remaining between them. Germline CDR1 and CDR2: LGHDT and YNNKEL (reference sequence). The CDR3 is 14 amino acids. CDR3: CASSQEERSHEQYF. DNA for the CDR3: TGTGCCAGCAGCCAAGAGGAAAGGAGCCACGAGCAGTACTTC.

The chain couples TRBV25-1 to TRBJ2-2, with 8 bases matching TRBD1. The germline V gene has CDR1 MGHDK and CDR2 SYGVNS. With 4 bases clipped from V and 5 bases from J, the junction kept 12 bases outside the gene matches. The CDR3 totals 17 residues. The CDR3 DNA is TGTGCCAGCAGTGGCCGCCCAACGGACAGGGCGACCGGGGAGCTGTTTTTT. It yields the protein CASSGRPTDRATGELFF.

This chain links TRBV12-5 with TRBJ1-1; possibly TRBD1 for D (6 bases). The CDR3 is 15 amino acids. The ends were cut back, 2 bases at V and 0 bases at J, with 10 bases in the middle. Per the germline V gene, CDR1 is LGHNT and CDR2 is FRNRAP. For the CDR3, the DNA is TGTGCTAGTGGTTTGCCGGACAGAATGAACACTGAAGCTTTCTTT. Protein product: CASGLPDRMNTEAFF.

The J gene is TRBJ2-1, the V gene TRBV18; TRBD2 might be the D (7 bases). This CDR3 contains 17 residues. The germline gives CDR1 KGHSH, CDR2 LQKENI. V lost 4 bases and J lost 3, with 19 bases in between. The CDR3 DNA reads as TGTGCCAGCTCACTGAACCGTAGGGGGGGAGTCTACAATGAGCAGTTCTTC. Translation gives CASSLNRRGGVYNEQFF.

The gene calls are TRBV6-5 and TRBJ1-6, with D unclear. This CDR3 is 16 amino acids long. Germline-derived CDR1 and CDR2 are MNHEY and SVGAGI. V lost 2 bases, J lost 2 bases, and 10 bases lay in between. The CDR3 loop reads CASSYDGKAYNSPLHF. The CDR3, as DNA: TGTGCCAGCAGTTACGACGGGAAAGCCTATAATTCACCCCTCCACTTT.

The CDR3 bases are TGTGCTAGTGGTTTGAACCCGGGACAGGGGGTTCAGCCCCAGCATTTT. This sequence encodes CASGLNPGQGVQPQHF. The chain has TRBV12-5 and TRBJ1-5; 11 positions agree with TRBD1. The CDR3 is 16 amino acids. V was pared by 2 bases and J by 6 bases, with 6 bases of the junction left unmatched. Germline assignment: CDR1 LGHNT and CDR2 FRNRAP.